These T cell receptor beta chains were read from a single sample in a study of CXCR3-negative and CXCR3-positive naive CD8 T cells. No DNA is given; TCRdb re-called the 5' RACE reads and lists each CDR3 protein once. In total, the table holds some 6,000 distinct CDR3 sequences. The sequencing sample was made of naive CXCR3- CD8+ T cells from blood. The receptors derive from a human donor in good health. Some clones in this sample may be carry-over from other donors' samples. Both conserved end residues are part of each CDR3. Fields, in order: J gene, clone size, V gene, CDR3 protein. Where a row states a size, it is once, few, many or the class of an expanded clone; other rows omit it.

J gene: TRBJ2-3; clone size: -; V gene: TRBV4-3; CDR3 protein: CASSQDYRVYTDTQYF
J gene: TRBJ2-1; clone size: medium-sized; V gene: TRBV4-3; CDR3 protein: CASSQVVQGAYNEQFF
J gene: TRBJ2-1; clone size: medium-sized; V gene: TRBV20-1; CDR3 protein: CSARAPGLAGVDLSLYEQFF
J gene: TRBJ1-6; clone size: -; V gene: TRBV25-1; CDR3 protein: CASSEKGTLHF
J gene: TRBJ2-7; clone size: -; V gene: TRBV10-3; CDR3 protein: CAISDPSGGYEQYF
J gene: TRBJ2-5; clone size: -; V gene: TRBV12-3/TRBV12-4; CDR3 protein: CASSPGLEQETQYF
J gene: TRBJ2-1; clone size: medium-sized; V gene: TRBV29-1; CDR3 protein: CSAVTESYNEQFF
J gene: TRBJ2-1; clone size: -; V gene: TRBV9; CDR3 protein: CASSVNIPRDEQFF
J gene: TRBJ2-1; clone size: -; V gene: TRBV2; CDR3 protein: CASKGQFNEQFF
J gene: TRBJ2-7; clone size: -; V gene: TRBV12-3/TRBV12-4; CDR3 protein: CASSTSDPSYEQYF
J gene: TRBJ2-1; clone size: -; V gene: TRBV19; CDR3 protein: CASSGEHINPYNEQFF
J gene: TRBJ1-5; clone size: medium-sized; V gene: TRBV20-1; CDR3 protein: CSATGGNQPQHF
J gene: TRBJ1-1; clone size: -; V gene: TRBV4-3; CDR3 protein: CASSRTGNTEAFF
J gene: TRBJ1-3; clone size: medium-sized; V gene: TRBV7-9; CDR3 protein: CASSRTESGNTIYF
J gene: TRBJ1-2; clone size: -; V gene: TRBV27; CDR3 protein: CASSFVDGRYGYTF
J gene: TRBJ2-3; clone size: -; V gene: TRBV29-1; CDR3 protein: CSVVLWSSGYRTGSDTQYF
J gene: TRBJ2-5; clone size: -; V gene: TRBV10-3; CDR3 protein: CAISESAGVGRETQYF
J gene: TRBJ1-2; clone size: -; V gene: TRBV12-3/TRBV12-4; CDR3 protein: CASSRSGDILPYGYTF
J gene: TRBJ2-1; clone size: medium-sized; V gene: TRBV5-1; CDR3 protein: CASSLYGTSGIYNEQFF
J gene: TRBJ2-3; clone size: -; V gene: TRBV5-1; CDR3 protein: CASSVRDEGDTQYF
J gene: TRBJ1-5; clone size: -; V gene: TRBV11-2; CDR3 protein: CASCFGGNQPQHF
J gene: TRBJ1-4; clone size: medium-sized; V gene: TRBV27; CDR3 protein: CASTRGGGNEKLFF
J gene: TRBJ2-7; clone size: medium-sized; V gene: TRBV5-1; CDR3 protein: CASSGGTGSSYEQYF
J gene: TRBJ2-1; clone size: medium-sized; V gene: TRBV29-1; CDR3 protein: CSVEDSESYNEQFF
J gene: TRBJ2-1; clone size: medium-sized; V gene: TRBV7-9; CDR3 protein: CASSLATSEEQFF
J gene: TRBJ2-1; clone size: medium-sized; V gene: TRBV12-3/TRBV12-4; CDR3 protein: CASSKSRDGYNEQFF
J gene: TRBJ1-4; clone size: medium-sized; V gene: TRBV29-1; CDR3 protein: CSGRDPTNEKLFF
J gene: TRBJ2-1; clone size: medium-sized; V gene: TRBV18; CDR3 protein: CASSPNTAYNEQFF
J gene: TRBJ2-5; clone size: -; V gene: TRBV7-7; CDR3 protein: CASSPGVFAAGSETQYF
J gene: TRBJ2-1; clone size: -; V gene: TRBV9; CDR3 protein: CASSLDLETRYNEQFF
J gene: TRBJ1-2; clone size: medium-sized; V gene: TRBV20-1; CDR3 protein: CSAGPLPRSPYGYTF
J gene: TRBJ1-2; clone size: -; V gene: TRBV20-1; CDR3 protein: CSARDARQGDGYTF
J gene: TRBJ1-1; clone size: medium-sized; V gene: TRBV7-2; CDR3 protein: CASRPGGWDTEAFF
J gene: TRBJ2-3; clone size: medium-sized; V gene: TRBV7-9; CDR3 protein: CASSGGTSGPTDTQYF
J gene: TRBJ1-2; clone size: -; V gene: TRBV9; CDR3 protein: CASSVVTGGSYGYTF
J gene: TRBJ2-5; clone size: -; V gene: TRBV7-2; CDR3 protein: CASSLGLAGGRETQYF
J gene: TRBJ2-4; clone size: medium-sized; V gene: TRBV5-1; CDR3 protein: CASSLASGLAKNIQYF
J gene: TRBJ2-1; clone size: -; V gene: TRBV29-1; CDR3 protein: CSVGAGAEYNEQFF
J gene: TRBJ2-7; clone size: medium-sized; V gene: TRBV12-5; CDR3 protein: CASGLDPTGNEQYF
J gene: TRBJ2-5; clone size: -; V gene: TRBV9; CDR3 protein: CASSHRSGPEETQYF
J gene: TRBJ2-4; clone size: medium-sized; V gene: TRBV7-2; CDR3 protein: CASRQGFDIQYF
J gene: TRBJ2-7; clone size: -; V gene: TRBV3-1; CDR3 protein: CASSPWTSIYEQYF
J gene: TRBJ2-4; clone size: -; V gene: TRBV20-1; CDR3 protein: CSARDWETGELNIQYF
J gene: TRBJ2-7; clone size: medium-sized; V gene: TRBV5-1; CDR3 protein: CASSLETGHYEQYF
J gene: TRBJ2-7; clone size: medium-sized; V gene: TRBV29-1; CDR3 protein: CSVEDLGGRGSYEQYF
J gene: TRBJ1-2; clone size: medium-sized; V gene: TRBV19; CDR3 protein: CASSVRTESPANYGYTF
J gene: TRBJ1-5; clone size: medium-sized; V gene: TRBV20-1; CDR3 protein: CSARDPGRGHNQPQHF
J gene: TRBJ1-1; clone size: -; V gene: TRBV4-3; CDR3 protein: CASSQDGTANTEAFF
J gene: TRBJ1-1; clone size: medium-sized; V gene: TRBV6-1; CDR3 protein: CASSEGLDRNTEAFF
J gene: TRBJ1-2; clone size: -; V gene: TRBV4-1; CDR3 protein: CASSQTPGQGVYGYTF
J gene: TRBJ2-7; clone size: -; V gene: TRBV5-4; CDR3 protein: CASSLPGGQGSYEQYF
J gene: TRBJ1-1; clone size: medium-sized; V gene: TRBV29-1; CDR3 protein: CSVEELRRKSYTEAFF
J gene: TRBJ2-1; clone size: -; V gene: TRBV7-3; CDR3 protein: CASSFTNGDEQFF
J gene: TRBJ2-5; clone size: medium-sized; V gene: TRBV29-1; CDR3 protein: CSVVGWTDQETQYF
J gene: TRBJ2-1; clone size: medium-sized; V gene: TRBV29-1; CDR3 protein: CSVEKAGTYNEQFF